Within the sample, the clone carrying this T cell receptor (beta chain) is medium-sized (0.01 to 0.1%). The CDR3 totals 16 residues. CDR1 and CDR2 (germline): SEHNR, FQNEAQ (reference sequence). V lost 5 bases and J lost 2, with 18 bases in between. These data come from a study of sequential checkpoint blockade in melanoma. Study background: Patients were randomized 1:1 to nivolumab-then-ipilimumab or ipilimumab-then-nivolumab first-line. Maintenance nivolumab came after either treatment sequence.

Sequencing was performed with immunoSEQ multiplex PCR; in TCRdb, only in-frame clones are kept and a portion is missing. The table has fewer than 20,000 clones, 50% to 65% seen once. Treatment denoted: randomized to nivolumab then ipilimumab (arm A) or the reverse (arm B). Patients had received no earlier DNA-damaging chemotherapy. Live CD3+CD8+ CD19− CD56− cells were sorted from PBMCs. The clonotype comes from a human donor with melanoma. The chain has TRBV7-9 and TRBJ1-1; possibly TRBD1 for D (5 bases). Here the sequenced sample was CD8+ T cells sorted from blood (inferred from file names), taken from a patient given nivolumab and ipilimumab in sequence. The CDR3 DNA sequence: TGTGCCAGCAGCCCTAGGGAGGGGCAGGGAAACACTGAAGCTTTCTTT. This gives the protein CASSPREGQGNTEAFF.